Listed below are T cell receptor beta chains from one sample, sequenced in a study of blood T cell repertoires in COVID-19. The assay was immunoSEQ multiplex PCR, and TCRdb's table has in-frame clones only and misses some. The sample carries 150,000 to 200,000 clones, more than 75% recorded once. The sequenced sample consisted of peripheral blood. The receptor source for this set is a man aged 35 to 55 with active or convalescent COVID-19. Each CDR3 is given with its conserved first and last residue. The D gene is left open where the match is weak. Rows give clone size only sometimes, using once, few, many, or a class for an expanded clone.

CASSPTGEEKLFF,TGTGCCAGCAGTCCGACAGGGGAGGAAAAACTGTTTTTT,-,-,TRBJ1-4,TRBV21-1
CASSYGPPGDTQYF,TGTGCCAGCAGTTACGGGCCTCCTGGGGATACGCAGTATTTT,-,-,TRBJ2-3,TRBV6-5
CATAGEQAYEQYF,TGTGCCACCGCCGGGGAACAAGCCTACGAGCAGTACTTC,-,-,TRBJ2-7,TRBV24-1
CASSLTSGAYNEQFF,TGTGCCAGCAGCTTGACTAGCGGGGCCTACAATGAGCAGTTCTTC,-,TRBD2,TRBJ2-1,TRBV5-4
CASSLLKEAFLNNQPQHF,TGTGCCAGCAGCCTCCTAAAGGAGGCTTTCCTAAACAATCAGCCCCAGCATTTT,-,-,TRBJ1-5,TRBV25-1
CASSLDRTNSPLHF,TGTGCCAGCAGTCTCGACAGAACTAATTCACCCCTCCACTTT,-,-,TRBJ1-6,TRBV6-5
CASSDPPGLAPITGELFF,TGTGCCAGCAGCGACCCCCCGGGTTTGGCGCCAATCACCGGGGAGCTGTTTTTT,once,-,TRBJ2-2,TRBV11-2
CASSITGGYNEQFF,TGTGCCAGTAGTATCACAGGGGGCTATAATGAGCAGTTCTTC,-,TRBD1,TRBJ2-1,TRBV19
CASSSDRDRVYSPLHF,TGTGCCAGCAGCTCCGACCGGGACAGGGTATATTCACCCCTCCACTTT,once,TRBD1,TRBJ1-6,TRBV7-6
CASRFGTGVSEAFF,TGTGCCAGCAGGTTCGGGACAGGGGTTTCTGAAGCTTTCTTT,-,TRBD1,TRBJ1-1,TRBV2
CASSRSQGARNQPQHF,TGCGCCAGCAGCCGATCACAGGGGGCTCGCAATCAGCCCCAGCATTTT,-,TRBD1,TRBJ1-5,TRBV4-1
CASSARQGGNTIYF,TGTGCCAGCAGTGCCAGACAGGGTGGAAACACCATATATTTT,-,TRBD1,TRBJ1-3,TRBV2
CASKGIYNEQFF,TGTGCCAGTAAGGGGATCTACAATGAGCAGTTCTTC,-,-,TRBJ2-1,TRBV27
CASSPDNIGGSTEAFF,TGTGCCAGCTCACCAGATAACATCGGGGGGTCGACTGAAGCTTTCTTT,once,-,TRBJ1-1,TRBV18
CASSLTGDTQYF,TGTGCCAGCAGCTTGACAGGGGATACGCAGTATTTT,few,TRBD1,TRBJ2-3,TRBV6-5
CATSEPGQGAETQYF,TGTGCCACCAGTGAACCAGGACAGGGAGCGGAGACCCAGTACTTC,-,TRBD1,TRBJ2-5,TRBV24-1
CASSLGGATDTQYF,TGTGCCAGCAGCTTGGGCGGGGCCACAGATACGCAGTATTTT,once,-,TRBJ2-3,TRBV7-9
CASSLQGYSNQPQHF,TGTGCCAGCAGCTTACAGGGGTATAGCAATCAGCCCCAGCATTTT,-,TRBD1,TRBJ1-5,TRBV28
CASSRDASGHNSPLHF,TGTGCCAGTAGCCGAGACGCGTCAGGGCATAATTCACCCCTCCACTTT,-,-,TRBJ1-6,TRBV19
CASSATGTGFGGGYTF,TGTGCCAGTAGTGCAACCGGGACAGGGTTTGGTGGGGGCTACACCTTC,-,TRBD1,TRBJ1-2,TRBV19
CAWSTGYNEQFF,TGTGCCTGGTCTACAGGGTACAATGAGCAGTTCTTC,-,-,TRBJ2-1,TRBV30
CASSPPPGGNTEAFF,TGTGCCAGCAGCCCCCCGCCAGGTGGGAACACTGAAGCTTTCTTT,-,-,TRBJ1-1,TRBV11-3
CASSQDSPYEQYF,TGCGCCAGCAGCCAGGACAGCCCCTACGAGCAGTACTTC,-,-,TRBJ2-7,TRBV5-1
CASSSGQGDGYTF,TGTGCCAGCAGCTCCGGACAGGGGGACGGCTACACCTTC,-,TRBD1,TRBJ1-2,TRBV7-9
CASSLAGGHTNIQYF,TGTGCCAGCAGCTTAGCGGGGGGTCACACAAACATTCAGTACTTC,-,TRBD2,TRBJ2-4,TRBV7-3
CASSQFSVNTEAFF,TGTGCCAGCAGCCAATTTTCGGTGAACACTGAAGCTTTCTTT,-,-,TRBJ1-1,TRBV14
CASSYDLRSSGNTIYF,TGTGCCAGCAGCTACGACTTGCGGTCCTCTGGAAACACCATATATTTT,-,-,TRBJ1-3,TRBV7-2
CATQDYNEQFF,TGTGCCACACAAGACTACAATGAGCAGTTCTTC,-,-,TRBJ2-1,TRBV7-2
CASIPAGSNEQFF,TGTGCCAGCATTCCCGCGGGGTCCAATGAGCAGTTCTTC,once,-,TRBJ2-1,TRBV5-4
CASSQDWTGHTDTQYF,TGCGCCAGCAGCCAAGATTGGACAGGGCACACAGATACGCAGTATTTT,-,TRBD1,TRBJ2-3,TRBV4-3
CASSDRDTYGYTF,TGTGCCAGTTCGGACAGGGACACCTATGGCTACACCTTC,-,TRBD1,TRBJ1-2,TRBV19
CASSLGRAYGDEQFF,TGCGCCAGCAGTCTCGGCAGGGCTTACGGCGATGAGCAGTTCTTC,-,-,TRBJ2-1,TRBV10-2
CASSQGFGGPNYGNTIYF,TGTGCCAGCAGCCAAGGTTTCGGGGGTCCCAATTATGGAAACACCATATATTTT,-,-,TRBJ1-3,TRBV4-2
CASSLGGLSGNTIYF,TGTGCCAGCAGCTTAGGCGGGCTATCTGGAAACACCATATATTTT,-,-,TRBJ1-3,TRBV5-4
CASSEKGTVFNEHF,TGTGCCAGCAGTGAAAAGGGGACAGTGTTTAACGAGCATTTT,-,TRBD1,TRBJ1-5,TRBV6-1
CASSLDAWGGRLYTF,TGTGCCAGCAGCTTAGACGCTTGGGGGGGTCGTCTATACACCTTC,few,-,TRBJ1-2,TRBV11-2
CASSPGTGANVLTF,TGCGCCAGCAGCCCAGGAACTGGGGCCAACGTCCTGACTTTC,-,-,TRBJ2-6,TRBV5-1
CASSLDGGQPQHF,TGTGCCAGCAGCTTAGACGGGGGTCAGCCCCAGCATTTT,-,-,TRBJ1-5,TRBV7-2
CASSQVNNPGTSGVGTQYF,TGTGCCAGCAGCCAAGTCAATAATCCCGGGACTAGCGGGGTTGGGACCCAGTACTTC,-,TRBD2,TRBJ2-5,TRBV3-1/TRBV3-2
CASSRKKDSFNEKLFF,TGTGCCAGCAGCCGAAAAAAGGACAGTTTCAATGAAAAACTGTTTTTT,-,-,TRBJ1-4,TRBV7-9
CASSLGGTGRQPQHF,TGTGCCAGCAGCTTGGGAGGGACAGGGCGTCAGCCCCAGCATTTT,-,TRBD1,TRBJ1-5,TRBV5-6
CASSVETHTGELFF,TGTGCCAGCAGCGTAGAAACTCACACCGGGGAGCTGTTTTTT,-,-,TRBJ2-2,TRBV9
CASSPRGGSSYNEQFF,TGTGCCAGCAGCCCGAGGGGGGGGAGCTCCTACAATGAGCAGTTCTTC,-,-,TRBJ2-1,TRBV5-4
CASSLTAGNTIYF,TGTGCCAGCAGTTTGACAGCTGGAAACACCATATATTTT,-,-,TRBJ1-3,TRBV28
CASIGEGVGNQPQHF,TGTGCCAGCATAGGGGAAGGGGTAGGCAATCAGCCCCAGCATTTT,once,-,TRBJ1-5,TRBV6-5
CASSPRQGARTEAFF,TGTGCCAGCAGCCCAAGACAGGGGGCGAGGACTGAAGCTTTCTTT,-,TRBD1,TRBJ1-1,TRBV9
CASSLRTSGRGTQYF,TGTGCCAGCAGCTTACGAACTAGCGGTAGGGGGACCCAGTACTTC,once,TRBD2,TRBJ2-5,TRBV7-2
CASSPPGEPQHF,TGTGCCAGCAGCCCCCCGGGGGAGCCCCAACATTTT,-,-,TRBJ1-5,TRBV12-3/TRBV12-4
CASSLGVVTEAFF,TGTGCCAGCAGTTTGGGCGTAGTAACTGAAGCTTTCTTT,-,-,TRBJ1-1,TRBV12-3/TRBV12-4
CASSLIQGVTEAFF,TGTGCCAGCAGTTTAATACAGGGGGTAACTGAAGCTTTCTTT,-,TRBD1,TRBJ1-1,TRBV27